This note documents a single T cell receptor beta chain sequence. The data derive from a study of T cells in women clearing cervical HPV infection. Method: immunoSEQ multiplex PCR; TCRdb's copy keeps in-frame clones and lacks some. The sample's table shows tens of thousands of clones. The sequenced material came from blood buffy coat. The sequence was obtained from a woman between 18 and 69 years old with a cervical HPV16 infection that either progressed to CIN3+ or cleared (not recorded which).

The CDR3 region is CASSPARGTQYF. CDR3 DNA, as far as it was read: TGTGCCAGTAGTCCCGCCCGGGGGACC. This sequence joins TRBV19 and TRBJ2-5, with D maybe TRBD2 (5 bases). The read falls 3 residues short of the CDR3 end, and the missing part is taken from the germline J gene. Trimming shortened V by 5 bases and J by 7 bases, and 11 bases separated the two germline ends. The CDR3 loop spans 12 amino acids. In germline, CDR1 is LNHDA, CDR2 SQIVND (reference sequence).